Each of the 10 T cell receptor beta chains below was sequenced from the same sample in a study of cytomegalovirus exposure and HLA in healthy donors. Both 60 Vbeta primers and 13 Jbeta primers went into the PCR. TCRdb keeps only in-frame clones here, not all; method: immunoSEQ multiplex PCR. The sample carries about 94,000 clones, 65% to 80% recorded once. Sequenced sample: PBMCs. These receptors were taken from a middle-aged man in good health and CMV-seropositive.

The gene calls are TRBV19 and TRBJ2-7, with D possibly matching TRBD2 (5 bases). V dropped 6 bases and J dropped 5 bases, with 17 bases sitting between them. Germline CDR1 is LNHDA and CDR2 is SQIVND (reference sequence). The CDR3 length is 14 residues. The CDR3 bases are TGTGCCAGTAGGTCTCGCCAGGTTAGCGACGAGCAGTACTTC. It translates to CASRSRQVSDEQYF.

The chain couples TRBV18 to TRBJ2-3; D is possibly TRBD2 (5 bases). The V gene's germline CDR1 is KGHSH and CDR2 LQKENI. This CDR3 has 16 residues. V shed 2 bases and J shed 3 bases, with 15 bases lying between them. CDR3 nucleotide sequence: TGTGCCAGCTCACCATCTTCCGGGATCCGAACAGATACGCAGTATTTT. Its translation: CASSPSSGIRTDTQYF. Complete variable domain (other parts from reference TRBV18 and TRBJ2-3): NAGVMQNPRHLVRRRGQEARLRCSPMKGHSHVYWYRQLPEEGLKFMVYLQKENIIDESGMPKERFSAEFPKEGPSILRIQQVVRGDSAAYFCASSPSSGIRTDTQYFGPGTRLTVL.

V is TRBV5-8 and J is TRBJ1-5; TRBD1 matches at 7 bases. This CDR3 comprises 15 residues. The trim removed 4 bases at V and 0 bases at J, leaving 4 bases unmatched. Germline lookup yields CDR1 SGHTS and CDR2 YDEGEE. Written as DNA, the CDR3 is TGTGCCAGCAGCCAGGGGGATTATAGCAATCAGCCCCAGCATTTT. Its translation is CASSQGDYSNQPQHF.

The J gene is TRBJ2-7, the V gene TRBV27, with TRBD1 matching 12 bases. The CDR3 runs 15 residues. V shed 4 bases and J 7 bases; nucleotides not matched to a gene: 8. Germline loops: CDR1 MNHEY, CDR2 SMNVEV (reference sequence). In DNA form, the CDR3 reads TGTGCCAGCAGTTCTCCGGGACAGGGGGCGTGGGAGCAGTACTTC. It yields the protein CASSSPGQGAWEQYF.

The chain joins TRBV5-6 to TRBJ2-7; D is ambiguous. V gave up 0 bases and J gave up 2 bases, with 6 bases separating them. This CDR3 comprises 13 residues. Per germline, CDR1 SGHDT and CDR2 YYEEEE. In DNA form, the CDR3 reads TGTGCCAGCAGCTTGGGCGGCCCCTACGAGCAGTACTTC. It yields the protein CASSLGGPYEQYF.

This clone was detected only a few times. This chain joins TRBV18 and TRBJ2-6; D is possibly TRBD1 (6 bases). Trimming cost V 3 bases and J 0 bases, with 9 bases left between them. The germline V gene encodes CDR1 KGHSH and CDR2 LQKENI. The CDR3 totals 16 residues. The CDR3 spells CASSPQGGSGANVLTF. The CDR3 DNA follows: TGTGCCAGCTCACCGCAAGGGGGCTCTGGGGCCAACGTCCTGACTTTC.

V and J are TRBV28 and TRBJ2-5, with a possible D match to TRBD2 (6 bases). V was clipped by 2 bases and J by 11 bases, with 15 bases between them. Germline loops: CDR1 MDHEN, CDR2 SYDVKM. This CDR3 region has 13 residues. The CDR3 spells CASSLGGAREQYF. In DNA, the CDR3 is TGTGCCAGCAGTTTAGGAGGGGCTCGGGAGCAGTACTTC.

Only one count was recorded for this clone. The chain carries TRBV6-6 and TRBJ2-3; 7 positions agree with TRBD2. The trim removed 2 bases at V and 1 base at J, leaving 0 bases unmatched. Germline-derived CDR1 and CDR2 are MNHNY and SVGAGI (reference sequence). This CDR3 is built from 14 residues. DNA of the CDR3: TGTGCCAGCAGTTACACTAGCGGCACAGATACGCAGTATTTT. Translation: CASSYTSGTDTQYF.

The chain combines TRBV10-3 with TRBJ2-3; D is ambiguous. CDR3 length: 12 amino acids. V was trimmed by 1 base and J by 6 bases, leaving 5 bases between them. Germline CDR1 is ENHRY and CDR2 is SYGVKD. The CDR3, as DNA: TGTGCCATCAGTGAGTTCTCCGATACGCAGTATTTT. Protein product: CAISEFSDTQYF.

CDR3 amino acids: CASSNRAFNYGYTF. The CDR3 bases are TGTGCCAGCAGCAACAGGGCCTTTAACTATGGCTACACCTTC. The chain couples TRBV6-5 to TRBJ1-2; a possible D gene is TRBD1 (6 bases). Trimming cost V 6 bases and J 1 base, with 12 bases left between them. Germline V gene data show CDR1 as MNHEY and CDR2 as SVGAGI. The CDR3 covers 14 residues.